Listed below are T cell receptor beta chains from one sample, sequenced in a study of blood T cell repertoires in COVID-19. Assay: immunoSEQ multiplex PCR; the TCRdb copy retains only in-frame clones and omits some. The sample includes 150,000 to 200,000 clones, around 90% of them seen just once. Source material: peripheral blood. These receptors were collected from a woman aged 45 to 65 with acute or convalescent COVID-19. Each CDR3 is given with its conserved first and last residue.

TRBV29-1	TRBJ2-7	CSVDQNAGTSGSNEQYF
TRBV5-1	TRBJ2-7	CASSLVGGEQYF
TRBV5-1	TRBJ1-6	CASSTQGGDSPLHF
TRBV19	TRBJ1-5	CASTALGTPDQPQHF
TRBV7-2	TRBJ2-1	CASSSLGGARDEQFF
TRBV5-5	TRBJ2-3	CASSLWTSGGVSDTQYF
TRBV5-1	TRBJ1-1	CASSSQPDGSESAFF
TRBV7-2	TRBJ2-1	CASSRPQGYTEQFF
TRBV27	TRBJ2-3	CASNSGTFTDTQYF
TRBV6-5	TRBJ1-5	CASSLGGGISQPQHF
TRBV4-3	TRBJ2-7	CASSQQQGSSYEQYF
TRBV6-2/TRBV6-3	TRBJ2-1	CASSLSGRVGQFF
TRBV6-5	TRBJ2-3	CASTQGLPPTDTQYF
TRBV29-1	TRBJ1-5	CSVIDRDSNQPQHF
TRBV4-1	TRBJ1-4	CASSQAQGEFGKLFF
TRBV6-5	TRBJ1-2	CASSPGTGGYYGYTF
TRBV7-8	TRBJ2-7	CASSFISGNHEQYF
TRBV13	TRBJ1-2	CASSAERVDYGYTF
TRBV25-1	TRBJ1-2	CASGTLSYGYTF
TRBV6-5	TRBJ2-7	CASSRRLTYEQYF
TRBV4-3	TRBJ1-4	CASSQVRGGNEKLFF
TRBV7-2	TRBJ2-7	CASSLELGYYEQYF
TRBV6-2/TRBV6-3	TRBJ2-1	CASSYYGGVVNEQFF
TRBV5-1	TRBJ2-3	CASSPALTDTQYF
TRBV12-5	TRBJ1-1	CASGASTGVTEAFF
TRBV5-1	TRBJ1-4	CASSSEGEEKLFF
TRBV10-3	TRBJ2-5	CAISEWGPSAGETQYF
TRBV10-3	TRBJ1-5	CAISENTGPNQPQHF
TRBV6-5	TRBJ2-7	CASSRRDSSYEQYF
TRBV5-4	TRBJ2-1	CASTKSGLSYNEQFF
TRBV12-5	TRBJ1-1	CASAPRGESRTEAFF
TRBV27	TRBJ1-1	CASSRAGTEAFF
TRBV18	TRBJ2-1	CASSLGSGSYNEQFF
TRBV19	TRBJ1-1	CASSLTQGREAFF
TRBV7-8	TRBJ2-7	CASSSLGLAGSSYEQYF
TRBV5-6	TRBJ2-5	CASSPDRSFRETQYF
TRBV3-1/TRBV3-2	TRBJ2-2	CASSQGRGVTGELFF
TRBV9	TRBJ1-1	CASSVAGGRGNTEAFF
TRBV24-1	TRBJ2-1	CATSAGGDLNNEQFF
TRBV18	TRBJ2-7	CASSPITGVGSYEQYF
TRBV7-9	TRBJ1-2	CASRATGGSFYGYTF
TRBV6-4	TRBJ2-3	CASSGSGGATDTQYF